One and the same sample provided the 20 T cell receptor beta chains below, sequenced in a study of blood T cell repertoires in COVID-19. Libraries were prepared by immunoSEQ multiplex PCR; TCRdb keeps only in-frame clonotypes and omits some of them. This sample has 160,000 or so clones; around 85% occur once, and the top ten carry approximately 9.9%. Sequencing input: peripheral blood. The receptors stem from a man aged 55 to 70 with active or convalescent COVID-19.

This chain joins TRBV11-3 and TRBJ2-7; TRBD2 matches at 7 bases. J was trimmed by 2 bases and V by 5 bases; bases with no gene match: 6. CDR3 length equals 14 residues. Germline V gene data show CDR1 as SGHNT and CDR2 as YENEEA. CDR3 DNA sequence: TGTGCCAGCAGCATCGCTAGCGGTACCTACGAGCAGTACTTC. It specifies CASSIASGTYEQYF.

This clone turned up a few times. The chain carries TRBV4-1 and TRBJ2-2; a weak D match, TRBD2 (7 bases). Trimming took off 6 bases at V and 6 bases at J, with 17 bases between the two ends. This CDR3 has 15 residues. The germline CDR1 and CDR2 sequences are MGHRA and YSYEKL. CDR3 bases: TGCGCCAGCAGTCGGGCGGGGGCGAAAGCCGGGGAGCTGTTTTTT. Its translation is CASSRAGAKAGELFF.

The rearrangement uses TRBV19 and TRBJ2-3, with D possibly TRBD1 on 5 matching bases. V was trimmed by 6 bases and J by 1 base, leaving 5 bases between them. The germline V gene encodes CDR1 LNHDA and CDR2 SQIVND (reference sequence). The CDR3 has 12 amino acids. CDR3 bases: TGTGCCAGTAGAGGGGGCACAGATACGCAGTATTTT. It encodes CASRGGTDTQYF. The full variable domain, with the rest looked up from reference TRBV19 and TRBJ2-3, is DGGITQSPKYLFRKEGQNVTLSCEQNLNHDAMYWYRQDPGQGLRLIYYSQIVNDFQKGDIAEGYSVSREKKESFPLTVTSAQKNPTAFYLCASRGGTDTQYFGPGTRLTVL.

The genes are TRBV2 and TRBJ2-7; 9 bases map to TRBD1. Germline trimming cut 8 bases from V and 5 bases from J; bases unmatched to any gene: 7. This CDR3 region has 13 residues. Looked up from germline, CDR1 is SNHLY and CDR2 is FYNNEI. In nucleotides, the CDR3 is TGTGCCAGCCTGGGACAGGGAGGCCACGAGCAGTACTTC. Translation gives CASLGQGGHEQYF.

The V and J genes are TRBV7-7 and TRBJ2-5; D is possibly TRBD2 (6 bases). The CDR3 runs 15 residues. Between the trimmed V and J ends, which lost 0 bases and 3 bases, there was a span of 11 bases. CDR1 and CDR2 (germline): SSHAT, FNYEAQ (reference sequence). Here the CDR3 reads CASSLALAAKETQYF. For the CDR3, the DNA is TGTGCCAGCAGCTTAGCGTTAGCGGCGAAAGAGACCCAGTACTTC.

The genes are TRBV6-6 and TRBJ2-5; TRBD2 matches 12 bases. Germline-derived CDR1 and CDR2 are MNHNY and SVGAGI (reference sequence). This CDR3 region has 16 residues. Germline trimming cut 2 bases from V and 5 bases from J; bases unmatched to any gene: 6. CDR3 region: CASSYVLAGGRETQYF. CDR3 nucleotide sequence: TGTGCCAGCAGTTACGTCCTAGCGGGGGGGCGGGAGACCCAGTACTTC.

This chain joins TRBV5-1 and TRBJ2-5; D is possibly TRBD2 (6 bases). The CDR3 sequence is 16 residues long. The V end was cut by 0 bases, the J end by 2 bases, with 14 bases between. Germline V gene lookup returns CDR1 SGHRS and CDR2 YFSETQ. CDR3 DNA: TGCGCCAGCAGCTTGGGGGGAACTAGCAGGCAAGAGACCCAGTACTTC. Protein: CASSLGGTSRQETQYF.

The chain joins TRBV15 to TRBJ2-3, with TRBD1 as a possible D gene (5 bases). The CDR3 covers 13 residues. Germline V gives CDR1 LNHNV, CDR2 YYDKDF (reference sequence). V shed 5 bases and J shed 3 bases, with 9 bases lying between them. The CDR3 nucleotides read TGTGCCACCAGCGGACAACGAACAGATACGCAGTATTTT. Residues: CATSGQRTDTQYF.

V usage is TRBV19 and J usage is TRBJ2-7; 9 bases fit TRBD1. V lost 6 bases and J lost 1; bases outside the gene matches: 1. The germline V gene encodes CDR1 LNHDA and CDR2 SQIVND (reference sequence). CDR3 length equals 13 residues. Written as DNA, the CDR3 is TGTGCCAGTAGGGGACAGGGATCCTACGAGCAGTACTTC. As protein: CASRGQGSYEQYF.

This clone was seen only a few times. The chain uses TRBV29-1 and TRBJ2-5; 11 nucleotides line up with TRBD1. CDR1 is SQVTM and CDR2 is ANQGSEA in the germline V gene. CDR3 length: 15 residues. Trimming at V came to 6 bases and at J to 5 bases, leaving 11 bases not matched to a gene. Here the CDR3 reads CSVLLGQGARETQYF. The CDR3 bases are TGCAGCGTACTCCTTGGACAGGGGGCGCGGGAGACCCAGTACTTC. Full variable domain (missing parts from reference TRBV29-1 and TRBJ2-5): SAVISQKPSRDICQRGTSLTIQCQVDSQVTMMFWYRQQPGQSLTLIATANQGSEATYESGFVIDKFPISRPNLTFSTLTVSNMSPEDSSIYLCSVLLGQGARETQYFGPGTRLLVL.

The rearrangement joins TRBV27 to TRBJ2-7, with 7 bases identical to TRBD1. The CDR3 totals 15 residues. After removal of 5 bases from V and 2 bases from J, the junction contained 9 bases not matched to a gene. Germline CDR1 and CDR2: MNHEY and SMNVEV (reference sequence). The CDR3 here is CASSARTGGAYEQYF. Here the CDR3 DNA reads TGTGCCAGCAGTGCCCGGACAGGTGGGGCCTACGAGCAGTACTTC.

The V gene is TRBV19, the J gene TRBJ1-5; D might be TRBD1 (6 bases). Trimming took off 5 bases at V and 6 bases at J, with 14 bases between the two ends. CDR3 length equals 14 residues. Looked up from germline, CDR1 is LNHDA and CDR2 is SQIVND (reference sequence). In nucleotides, the CDR3 is TGTGCCAGTAGTGGGTCCGGGGGGCTTCAGCCCCAGCATTTT. Encoded protein: CASSGSGGLQPQHF.

The chain carries TRBV7-6 and TRBJ2-2; the match to TRBD1 covers 10 bases. This CDR3 is 17 amino acids long. Germline loops: CDR1 SGHVS, CDR2 FNYEAQ. With V trimmed by 1 base and J by 6 bases, 8 bases remained unmatched. CDR3 sequence: CASSLVGTGATAGELFF. CDR3 bases: TGTGCCAGCAGCTTAGTTGGGACAGGGGCGACGGCCGGGGAGCTGTTTTTT.

The V call is TRBV7-3, the J call TRBJ2-1; D gene unclear. V was clipped by 0 bases and J by 8 bases, with 8 bases between them. The CDR3 contains 13 residues. The V gene's germline CDR1 is SGHTA and CDR2 FQGTGA. The CDR3 sequence is CASSLTRSDEQFF. The CDR3 DNA is TGTGCCAGCAGCTTAACTCGCAGCGATGAGCAGTTCTTC.

The chain is built from TRBV3-1 (or the pseudogene TRBV3-2) and TRBJ2-7; perhaps TRBD1 as D (5 bases). The CDR3 covers 15 residues. V dropped 4 bases and J dropped 3 bases, with 16 bases sitting between them. CDR1 LGHDT and CDR2 YNNKEL come from the germline V gene (reference sequence). Here the CDR3 reads CASSPRWQGIYEQYF. DNA of the CDR3: TGTGCCAGCAGCCCACGTTGGCAGGGAATCTACGAGCAGTACTTC.

This chain links TRBV28 with TRBJ2-7; maybe TRBD1 (5 bases). Trimming took 5 bases from V and 3 from J, leaving 14 bases between them. The germline V gene encodes CDR1 MDHEN and CDR2 SYDVKM. CDR3 length equals 14 residues. The CDR3 DNA reads as TGTGCCAGCAGTCTGAGGCAGGGCTACTACGAGCAGTACTTC. Protein product: CASSLRQGYYEQYF.

V is TRBV7-8 and J is TRBJ2-1; tentative D call: TRBD1 (6 bases). The CDR3 runs to 14 residues. From germline, CDR1 is SGHVS and CDR2 FQNEAQ. The ends were cut back, 4 bases at V and 8 bases at J, with 15 bases in the middle. CDR3 bases: TGTGCCAGCAGCTCGAGACCTGGGGGCGATGAGCAGTTCTTC. Translating it yields CASSSRPGGDEQFF.

The rearrangement links TRBV6-6 to TRBJ1-1; D perhaps matches TRBD1 (6 bases). Germline V gene lookup returns CDR1 MNHNY and CDR2 SVGAGI (reference sequence). CDR3 length: 15 amino acids. The V end lost 7 bases, the J end lost 1 base, and 16 bases lay between the germline ends. The CDR3 sequence: CASIHGGVKNTEAFF. For the CDR3, the DNA is TGTGCCAGCATTCATGGGGGCGTAAAGAACACTGAAGCTTTCTTT.

The chain couples TRBV6-1 to TRBJ1-1; D gene uncertain. Trimming took off 2 bases at V and 0 bases at J, with 10 bases between the two ends. The length of the CDR3 is 15 residues. Per the germline V gene, CDR1 is MNHNS and CDR2 is SASEGT. CDR3 amino acids: CASSESNNMNTEAFF. The CDR3 DNA reads TGTGCCAGCAGTGAAAGTAACAATATGAACACTGAAGCTTTCTTT.

The DNA of the CDR3 is TGTGCCAGCAGCTTAGATGGCAGGGTTGATGAGACCCAGTACTTC. Translating gives CASSLDGRVDETQYF. This chain connects TRBV11-3 to TRBJ2-5; a weak D match, TRBD1 (5 bases). The CDR3 covers 15 residues. The germline gives CDR1 SGHNT, CDR2 YENEEA. V was cut by 0 bases and J by 5 bases, with 13 bases left in between.